This T cell receptor (beta chain) was observed in a study of cytomegalovirus exposure and HLA in healthy donors. For the study at large: Researchers previously reported finding 90 million to 130 million unique TCR beta sequences from approximately 190 million T cells.

It was with 60 Vbeta and 13 Jbeta primers that the PCR ran. TCRdb's copy holds only in-frame clones and misses some; the assay was immunoSEQ multiplex PCR. The repertoire holds about 130,000 clones, with 80% as singletons. The germline gives CDR1 SGHNT, CDR2 YENEEA. The CDR3 covers 14 residues. Trimming took off 1 base at V and 3 bases at J, with 10 bases between the two ends. General study results and limits: Rates of TCR association differed by HLA locus in a later analysis, with DRB1 highest and HLA-C lowest. Researchers counted over 150 TCR beta chains as cytomegalovirus-associated.

Comment on this clone: The antigen remains undetermined.

Sequencing was performed on PBMCs. The rearrangement uses TRBV11-3 and TRBJ2-7; D gene ambiguous. This TCR derives from a man aged 25 to 40 in good health and CMV-seronegative. The CDR3 loop reads CASSLGGDVYEQYF. CDR3 in DNA: TGTGCCAGCAGCTTAGGTGGAGACGTCTACGAGCAGTACTTC.